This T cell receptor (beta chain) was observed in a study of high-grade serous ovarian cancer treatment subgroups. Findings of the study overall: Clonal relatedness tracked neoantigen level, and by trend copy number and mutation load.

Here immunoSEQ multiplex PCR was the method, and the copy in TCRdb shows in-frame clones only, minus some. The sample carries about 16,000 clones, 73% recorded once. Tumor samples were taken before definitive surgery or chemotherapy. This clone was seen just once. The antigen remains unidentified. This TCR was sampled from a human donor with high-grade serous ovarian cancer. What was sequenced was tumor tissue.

The CDR3 DNA reads TGCGCCAGCAGCTTGACGGGACAGGGGGTGGACGAGCAGTACTTC. This codes for CASSLTGQGVDEQYF. The V and J genes are TRBV5-1 and TRBJ2-7, with TRBD1 matching over 11 bases. Looked up from germline, CDR1 is SGHRS and CDR2 is YFSETQ. The CDR3 sequence is 15 residues long. The trim removed 1 base at V and 5 bases at J, leaving 5 bases unmatched.